This note documents a single T cell receptor beta chain sequence. This clone showed up just a few times. There is no known antigen for this receptor. Base qualities are not at hand, and no much larger clone is one base apart. All of the isolated RNA was reverse transcribed with the High Capacity cDNA Reverse Transcription Kit, so expressed TCRB transcripts were sequenced. Naive, central memory and regulatory T cell samples underwent deep immunoSEQ sequencing, averaging roughly 3.5 million total reads per sample. Sorted cells were lysed in RLT buffer, and RNA was extracted using DNase-treated RNeasy Micro or Mini kits according to cell number. Each cell subset was processed separately to prevent cross-contamination, with patient and healthy donor samples processed together. TCRB sequences were amplified from cDNA with the immunoSEQ multiplex PCR, producing 87-bp fragments spanning the CDR3 region. Sequencing of the amplicons was performed on the Illumina HiSeq platform. In the paper's pipeline: Synthetic template baselines were used to correct PCR bias computationally, reads within Hamming distance 2 were collapsed together, and singletons that could not be merged were discarded. Reads were aligned against IMGT so that V, D and J genes, CDR3 length and insertions or deletions at six rearrangement sites could be assigned. Within each subset, clonotype counts were normalized to sorted cell number, after which true diversity and Gini coefficients were computed with the tcR R package. The overlap coefficient, calculated on TCRB nucleotide sequences, was used to quantify repertoire sharing. As a proxy for the pre-selection repertoire, out-of-frame TCRB sequences from naive cells were analyzed. Drawn from immuneACCESS, this table holds only the in-frame rearrangements with V and J called that TCRdb kept. Clones are partly lost; checked studies trace under half to an unresolved V gene and leave the rest unexplained. That table gives V, J and clone size, and the DNA gave D and trimming. Present in this sample are a few hundred thousand clones, around 15% of which were seen just once. The ten largest make up 0.07% to 0.095% of the sample.

This record belongs to a study of beta chain features in type 1 diabetes (dated by TCRdb to 2017 to 2018). With regard to the full study: Mean age, gender distribution, total cell number and subset yield did not differ between patients and healthy donors. A total of roughly 98,000,000 sorted cells were examined across all samples, and a strong correlation was observed between cell number per subset and RNA yield. In the study, recently diagnosed type 1 diabetes patients and matched healthy donors were compared on the TCRB repertoires of their sorted circulating CD4+ T cell subsets. Whereas all 30 or so donors provided naive and central memory subsets, regulatory and stem cell-like memory subsets were isolated from just 8 patients and roughly 8 healthy donors.

General conclusions and limits of the study: Only small numbers of individuals were included in the HLA sub-analyses, which left unresolved whether HLA type had any influence on TCRB rearrangement. Naive, central memory and regulatory TCRB repertoires appeared more similar among patients than among healthy donors. Shorter templates might have been favored by PCR, but patient and control samples were amplified and corrected together, so both groups would have been affected equally by any skew. A moderate but significant shortening of TCRB CDR3 length was observed in type 1 diabetes patients in all four CD4+ subsets. At VDJ recombination sites, type 1 diabetes patients had fewer insertions and more deleted nucleotides, which implies abnormalities in thymic rearrangement. Because cDNA rather than genomic DNA was sequenced, highly expressing activated cells could have been over-represented, although no difference in activation and CD3 levels was found between groups.

From each donor, a single peripheral blood sample of about 116 mL on average was drawn into heparinised tubes. Using a panel that included CD45RO, CCR7, CD25, CD127, CD95 and CD27, naive, central memory, regulatory and stem cell-like memory CD4+ T cells were sorted on a BD FACSAria II. A purity above 95% was achieved for all sorted populations. PBMCs were isolated right away by Lymphoprep density gradient centrifugation and were stained directly, without culture. Samples were stained and sorted in pairs, with one healthy donor and one patient per experiment, so that batch effects were minimized. This receptor was obtained from a man aged 25-40 years with type 1 diabetes. Sample: naive CD4+ T cells from blood. Sample cell subset or site, as interpreted from the label and publication: true naive CD4+ T cells.

Here is the DNA: TGTGCCTGGAGGGAGGGTACTATCTCCGGGGAGCTGTTTTTT. Protein translation: CAWREGTISGELFF. Here the chain combines TRBV30 and TRBJ2-2; D gene: possibly TRBD2, on 6 matching bases. From its cysteine to its phenylalanine, the CDR3 spans 14 amino acids. Of the read, only the CDR3 DNA is kept; its 42 bases are in frame from base 1. CDR1 and CDR2 (GTSNPN, SVGIG) derive from the germline V gene (reference sequence). V is clipped by 3 bases and J by 6 bases, and the sequence between their germline boundaries is 14 bases long.